This T cell receptor (beta chain) originates from a study of T cell responses to AZD1222 COVID-19 vaccine. Across the whole study: Second-dose groups at about 4 or about 12 weeks were pooled. General study points: Recipients of two AZD1222 doses showed rising Spike-specific TCR breadth and depth. Most donors were white British, females outnumbered males, and clonal diversity was possibly underestimated. The span of vaccine-associated CD4 TCRs extended across spike, with dominance at 160-218 and 743-854.

TCRdb's table, derived via immunoSEQ multiplex PCR, lists solely in-frame clones and lacks some. The sample has 130,000 or so clones, 80% to 90% seen once. This clone was detected ten times or more. Its antigen is not identified. In the same sample, other DNA sequences code for this CDR3. CDR3 length equals 14 residues. Trimming stripped 2 bases from V and 6 bases from J, with 9 bases between. CDR1 and CDR2 (germline): SGHTS, YDEGEE. The receptor comes from an adult in good health. The chain recombines TRBV5-8 with TRBJ1-6, with a weak D call TRBD1 (5 bases). Here the sequenced sample was peripheral blood, taken on day 0 of AZD1222 vaccination. Written as DNA, the CDR3 is TGTGCCAGCAGCTTAAGGGGCGGTAATTCACCCCTCCACTTT. Its protein is CASSLRGGNSPLHF.